Below, 10 T cell receptor beta chains from the same sample are listed, as sequenced in a study of T cells in Graves' hyperthyroidism and ophthalmopathy. Researchers amplified the TCR beta CDR3 regions from RNA transcripts. The HTBI set primed first-round TCR CDR3 RT-PCR. Each CDR3 protein is one row after TCRdb ran MiXCR on the multiplex PCR reads. The sample yields hundreds of thousands of distinct CDR3 sequences, approximately 26% seen once. The sequenced material came from blood. The receptor source for this set is a man aged 40-49 years with Graves' hyperthyroidism that later progressed to Graves' ophthalmopathy.

J is TRBJ2-5 and V is TRBV11-2; 13 bases agree with TRBD2. V lost 6 bases, J lost 4 bases, and 11 bases stayed unmatched. Germline CDR1 SGHAT, CDR2 FQNNGV. This CDR3 region has 17 residues. DNA for the CDR3: TGTGCCAGCAGTCCCGGACTAGCGGGAGTCCTTTTAGAGACCCAGTACTTC. Its translation is CASSPGLAGVLLETQYF.

This chain links TRBV20-1 with TRBJ2-5; 15 nucleotides align to TRBD2. Trimming at V came to 4 bases and at J to 5 bases, leaving 5 bases not matched to a gene. The CDR3 covers 15 residues. Germline V gives CDR1 DFQATT, CDR2 SNEGSKA (reference sequence). In DNA form, the CDR3 reads TGCAGTGCTAATCCTGGACTAGCGGGAGGGGAGACCCAGTACTTC. Protein product: CSANPGLAGGETQYF.

This clonotype was seen only a few times. The genes are TRBV30 and TRBJ2-2, with D uncertain. The CDR3 runs 14 residues. With 0 bases removed from V and 1 base from J, the gap between germline ends came to 6 bases. The germline gives CDR1 GTSNPN, CDR2 SVGIG (reference sequence). The CDR3 nucleotides are TGTGCCTGGAGTGTCGGAAAGAACACCGGGGAGCTGTTTTTT. This encodes CAWSVGKNTGELFF. The whole variable domain, remainder taken from reference TRBV30 and TRBJ2-2, is SQTIHQWPATLVQPVGSPLSLECTVEGTSNPNLYWYRQAAGRGLQLLFYSVGIGQISSEVPQNLSASRPQDRQFILSSKKLLLSDSGFYLCAWSVGKNTGELFFGEGSRLTVL.

This clonotype was counted at least ten times. The chain combines TRBV29-1 with TRBJ1-2, with TRBD1 matching 10 bases. Germline-derived CDR1 and CDR2 are SQVTM and ANQGSEA. The V and J ends lost 5 bases and 4 bases, in that order; junction bases with no gene match: 4. The CDR3 sequence is 13 residues long. For the CDR3, the DNA is TGCAGCGTTACCCGGACAGGGGGCTATGGCTACACCTTC. Encoded protein: CSVTRTGGYGYTF.

This clonotype was counted many times. This rearrangement joins TRBV6-4 to TRBJ2-7; 10 positions match TRBD2. The V gene end was trimmed by 6 bases and the J gene end by 3 bases; junction bases not matched to a gene: 14. This CDR3 comprises 17 residues. Per germline, CDR1 MRHNA and CDR2 SNTAGT. CDR3 sequence (DNA): TGTGCCAGCAGGATGGACAGGCGGGCTAGCGGGAGCTACGAGCAGTACTTC. Amino acid sequence: CASRMDRRASGSYEQYF.

This clonotype showed up many times. The CDR3 reads CASSQGQAIQPQHF. DNA for the CDR3: TGCGCCAGCAGCCAAGGACAGGCCATTCAGCCCCAGCATTTT. The rearrangement joins TRBV4-1 to TRBJ1-5; TRBD1 is a possible D gene (6 bases). V was clipped by 1 base and J by 6 bases, with 10 bases between them. Germline CDR1 MGHRA, CDR2 YSYEKL. The CDR3 covers 14 residues.

This clonotype was detected ten times or more. The chain links TRBV5-1 to TRBJ2-7; D uncertain. Germline values: CDR1 SGHRS, CDR2 YFSETQ. The CDR3 is made up of 16 amino acids. V shed 1 base and J shed 3 bases, with 17 bases lying between them. CDR3 DNA: TGCGCCAGCAGCTTGACGCCGGCCTACGGCAGCTACGAGCAGTACTTC. This gives the protein CASSLTPAYGSYEQYF.

Many counts were recorded for this clonotype. The chain combines TRBV12-3 or TRBV12-4 with TRBJ2-5, with D perhaps given as TRBD1 or TRBD2 (5 bases each). V was shortened by 5 bases and J by 1 base, with 20 bases between the two germline ends. CDR3 length: 17 amino acids. CDR3 bases: TGTGCCAGCAGTGTAAGAAGAAAAGGGACGGGCCAAGAGACCCAGTACTTC. Its translation: CASSVRRKGTGQETQYF.

This clonotype was seen at least ten times. This rearrangement joins TRBV2 to TRBJ2-2; 8 bases are a match to TRBD2. The V gene end was trimmed by 8 bases and the J gene end by 4 bases; junction bases not matched to a gene: 12. The CDR3 covers 16 residues. The germline CDR1 and CDR2 sequences are SNHLY and FYNNEI. CDR3 sequence reads: CASSGPGGRTTGELFF. The CDR3 DNA is TGTGCCAGCTCCGGTCCGGGAGGGAGAACCACCGGGGAGCTGTTTTTT.

In its sample, this clonotype was seen many times. This chain connects TRBV5-1 to TRBJ1-1; D not resolved. Per the germline V gene, CDR1 is SGHRS and CDR2 is YFSETQ. V lost 5 bases and J lost 6, with 8 bases in between. There are 11 residues in the CDR3. CDR3 DNA: TGCGCCAGCAGGTTAGATTCTGAAGCTTTCTTT. Translated, it gives CASRLDSEAFF.